A single sample is the source of the 6 T cell receptor beta chains below, sequenced in a study of blood T cells in healthy people across ages. Sample-barcoded 5' priming and a J-beta primer mix drove a second PCR of roughly 7 to 11 cycles. TCRdb reprocessed the 5' RACE reads via MiXCR and lists one record per CDR3 protein. Seen here are some 780,000 distinct CDR3 sequences, 56% observed once, and the top ten hold under 30%. The sequencing sample was made of blood. The receptors derive from a man aged 40-50 years in good health.

The V call is TRBV6-2 or TRBV6-3, the J call TRBJ2-3, with 9 bases identical to TRBD1. V shed 8 bases and J 3 bases; nucleotides not matched to a gene: 6. The CDR3 contains 14 residues. Germline V gene data show CDR1 as MNHEY and CDR2 as SVGEGT. The CDR3 DNA reads TGTGCCAGCCATACAGGGGGCCGGACAGATACGCAGTATTTT. Encoded protein: CASHTGGRTDTQYF.

This clonotype was seen just once. The V gene is TRBV27, the J gene TRBJ2-2; the D is unclear. The CDR3 extends over 15 amino acids. V was clipped by 3 bases and J by 2 bases, with 10 bases between them. CDR1 and CDR2 from the germline V gene are MNHEY and SMNVEV (reference sequence). The CDR3 here is CASSFRAPNTGELFF. CDR3 coding DNA: TGTGCCAGCAGTTTTCGCGCGCCCAACACCGGGGAGCTGTTTTTT.

The CDR3 DNA reads as TGCGCCAGCAGAGACGGGGCAGACTATGGCTACACCTTC. The encoded protein is CASRDGADYGYTF. The rearrangement joins TRBV5-1 to TRBJ1-2; weak D call: TRBD1 (5 bases). CDR3 size: 13 residues. The ends were cut back, 5 bases at V and 3 bases at J, with 11 bases in the middle. CDR1 and CDR2 from the germline V gene are SGHRS and YFSETQ. Using reference TRBV5-1 and TRBJ1-2 for the parts outside the CDR3, the full variable domain is KAGVTQTPRYLIKTRGQQVTLSCSPISGHRSVSWYQQTPGQGLQFLFEYFSETQRNKGNFPGRFSGRQFSNSRSEMNVSTLELGDSALYLCASRDGADYGYTFGSGTRLTVV.

The V and J genes are TRBV7-9 and TRBJ2-7; TRBD2 agrees at 8 bases. The tail of the sequence fits TRBJ2-1 better, so the J call may be wrong. The CDR3 spans 16 residues. Germline CDR1 and CDR2: SEHNR and FQNEAQ (reference sequence). The CDR3, as DNA: TGTGCCAGCAGCTTTGCCGCGGGGGGCGGATGGGGTGAGCAGTTCTTC. Translation: CASSFAAGGGWGEQFF.

This clonotype was counted a few times. The chain links TRBV4-3 to TRBJ2-1; D gene unclear. The germline V gene has CDR1 LGHNA and CDR2 YSLEER. The CDR3 runs 14 residues. V was trimmed by 0 bases and J by 7 bases, leaving 10 bases between them. CDR3 residues: CASSQEGMGNEQFF. DNA of the CDR3: TGCGCCAGCAGCCAAGAAGGGATGGGGAATGAGCAGTTCTTC.

Concerning this clonotype: A much larger clone lies one base from this, so it may be a read error. The chain joins TRBV5-1 to TRBJ2-6, with 11 positions matching TRBD1. CDR1 and CDR2 (germline): SGHRS, YFSETQ. This CDR3 comprises 16 residues. CDR3 bases: TGCGCCAGCAGCTGGACAGGGGGCGGTGGGGCCAACGTCCCGACTTTC. Translating it yields CASSWTGGGGANVPTF. Looking up the rest from reference TRBV5-1 and TRBJ2-6 gives the full variable domain: KAGVTQTPRYLIKTRGQQVTLSCSPISGHRSVSWYQQTPGQGLQFLFEYFSETQRNKGNFPGRFSGRQFSNSRSEMNVSTLELGDSALYLCASSWTGGGGANVPTFGAGSRLTVL.